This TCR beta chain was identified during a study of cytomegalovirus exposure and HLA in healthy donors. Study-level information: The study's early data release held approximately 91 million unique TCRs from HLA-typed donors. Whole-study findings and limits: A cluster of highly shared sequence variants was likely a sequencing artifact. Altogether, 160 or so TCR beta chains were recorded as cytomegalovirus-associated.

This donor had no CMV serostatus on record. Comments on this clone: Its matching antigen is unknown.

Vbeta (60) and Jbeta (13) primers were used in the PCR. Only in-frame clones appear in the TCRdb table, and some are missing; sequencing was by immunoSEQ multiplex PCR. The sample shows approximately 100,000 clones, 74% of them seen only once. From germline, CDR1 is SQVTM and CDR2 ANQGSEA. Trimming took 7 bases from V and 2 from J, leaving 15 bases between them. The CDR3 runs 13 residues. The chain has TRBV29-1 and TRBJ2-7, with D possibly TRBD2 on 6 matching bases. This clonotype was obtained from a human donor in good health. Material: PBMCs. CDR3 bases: TGCAGCGCCACTCCGGACTACACCTACGAGCAGTACTTC. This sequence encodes CSATPDYTYEQYF.